This T cell receptor beta chain derives from a study of T cells in Graves' hyperthyroidism and ophthalmopathy. The CDR3 contains 19 residues. The V end was cut by 5 bases, the J end by 0 bases, with 20 bases between. The V gene's germline CDR1 is MDHEN and CDR2 SYDVKM. The investigators amplified TCR beta CDR3 regions from RNA transcripts. Primed by the HTBI set, a first-round RT-PCR was run on the TCR CDR3. MiXCR, run by TCRdb on the multiplex PCR reads, gives a single entry per CDR3 protein. The sample has a few hundred thousand distinct CDR3 sequences, 15% to 18% seen once; the top ten hold 6.5% to 8%. This clonotype was counted ten times or more.

The receptor's source is a woman aged 25 to 39 with Graves' hyperthyroidism. The specimen sequenced was blood. This rearrangement joins TRBV28 to TRBJ2-6; no definite D call. CDR3 nucleotide sequence: TGTGCCAGCAGTAACATAGGGTACGCGGAAGGCTCTGGGGCCAACGTCCTGACTTTC. Amino acid sequence: CASSNIGYAEGSGANVLTF.